The T cell receptor (beta chain) described here comes from a study of blood T cell repertoires in COVID-19. Study context: COVID-19 samples collected from the United States, Italy and Spain covered acute and convalescent phases. From T cells, B-cell-depleted T cells, or PBMCs came the material, which was cDNA or gDNA.

V lost 10 bases, J lost 4 bases, and 13 bases lay in between. The CDR3 is made up of 13 amino acids. CDR1 and CDR2 (germline): LNHDA, SQIVND (reference sequence). In the study's own analysis: Reference gene primer amplification gave nucleated cell count estimates. TCRdb keeps only in-frame clones here, not all; method: immunoSEQ multiplex PCR. That table furnishes V, J and clone size, whereas the DNA furnished D and trimming. The sample records more than 60,000 clones, roughly 90% being singletons. This chain joins TRBV19 and TRBJ2-2; possible D gene TRBD1, 6 bases. The source material was peripheral blood. This sequence was found in a woman over 75 with active or convalescent COVID-19. Here the CDR3 DNA reads TGTGCCAACCCGGACAGTTCCACCGGGGAGCTGTTTTTT. This sequence encodes CANPDSSTGELFF.